This entry lists 7 T cell receptor beta chains sequenced from one sample in a study of T-cell reconstitution after alpha-beta-depleted transplantation in children. Library preparation (for TCRbeta) was performed with unique molecular identifiers. Via MiXCR, TCRdb re-called the PCR reads, giving one row per CDR3 protein. This sample yields more than 550,000 distinct CDR3 sequences, of which about 10% are seen a single time; less than 5% belongs to the top ten. Sample: PBMCs from the stem cell graft donor, taken from the stem cell graft. These receptor sequences come from a human donor who donated a stem cell graft to a child with acute myeloid leukemia.

This clonotype was detected only a few times. The chain links TRBV29-1 to TRBJ1-1, with D maybe TRBD1 (6 bases). CDR3 length: 13 amino acids. The germline CDR1 and CDR2 sequences are SQVTM and ANQGSEA. Trimming cost V 0 bases and J 14 bases, with 19 bases left between them. CDR3 nucleotide sequence: TGCAGCGTTGAAGATCTTCAGGGTGGGGGGCCCTTCTTT. This encodes CSVEDLQGGGPFF.

The chain combines TRBV6-2 or TRBV6-3 with TRBJ2-7; 10 bases are shared with TRBD2. The trim removed 0 bases at V and 3 bases at J, leaving 2 bases unmatched. The CDR3 runs 15 residues. Germline V CDR1 and CDR2: MNHEY, SVGEGT. CDR3 amino acids: CASSYSASGSYEQYF. In DNA form, the CDR3 reads TGTGCCAGCAGTTACTCAGCTAGCGGGAGCTACGAGCAGTACTTC.

This clonotype appeared a few times. The J gene is TRBJ1-6, the V gene TRBV5-1; D is ambiguous. This CDR3 spans 16 amino acids. Germline V CDR1 and CDR2: SGHRS, YFSETQ. V was cut by 0 bases and J by 10 bases, with 17 bases left in between. CDR3 amino acids: CASSLESGLIGSPLHF. The CDR3 DNA is TGCGCCAGCAGCTTGGAAAGTGGCCTTATAGGCTCACCCCTCCACTTT. Variable domain in full (rest from reference TRBV5-1 and TRBJ1-6): KAGVTQTPRYLIKTRGQQVTLSCSPISGHRSVSWYQQTPGQGLQFLFEYFSETQRNKGNFPGRFSGRQFSNSRSEMNVSTLELGDSALYLCASSLESGLIGSPLHFGNGTRLTVT.

In its sample, this clonotype was seen many times. This chain links TRBV7-2 with TRBJ2-2; D might be TRBD2 (5 bases). The germline CDR1 and CDR2 sequences are SGHTA and FQGNSA. With 5 bases removed from V and 7 bases from J, the gap between germline ends came to 11 bases. This CDR3 is 13 amino acids long. As DNA, the CDR3 is TGTGCCAGCAGCGAGAGGGATAGCGGGGAGCTGTTTTTT. Translation: CASSERDSGELFF.

This clonotype was found a few times. The chain recombines TRBV5-6 with TRBJ2-1; 7 bases line up with TRBD1. Germline CDR1 and CDR2: SGHDT and YYEEEE. V dropped 3 bases and J dropped 7; count of bases not matched to a gene: 10. The CDR3 is 15 residues long. The CDR3 region has the DNA TGTGCCAGCAGCTCCTGGACAGGTATATGGAATGAGCAGTTCTTC. It is translated as CASSSWTGIWNEQFF.

The genes are TRBV28 and TRBJ2-1, with 8 nucleotides matching TRBD2. CDR3 size: 17 residues. V lost 3 bases to trimming and J lost 7 bases; unmatched junction nucleotides: 14. The germline V gene encodes CDR1 MDHEN and CDR2 SYDVKM. The CDR3 DNA follows: TGTGCCAGCAGTTTGTCCCGGGGGGGGGGAGTACGGAATGAGCAGTTCTTC. It is translated as CASSLSRGGGVRNEQFF.

This clonotype showed up many times. The J gene is TRBJ2-7, the V gene TRBV29-1; weak D call: TRBD1 (6 bases). The V and J ends lost 3 bases and 7 bases respectively, with 16 bases between them. This CDR3 spans 13 amino acids. Per germline, CDR1 SQVTM and CDR2 ANQGSEA. The CDR3 DNA sequence: TGCAGCGTTGATCTTTTCACCCAGGGGGAGCAGTACTTC. Translating it yields CSVDLFTQGEQYF.